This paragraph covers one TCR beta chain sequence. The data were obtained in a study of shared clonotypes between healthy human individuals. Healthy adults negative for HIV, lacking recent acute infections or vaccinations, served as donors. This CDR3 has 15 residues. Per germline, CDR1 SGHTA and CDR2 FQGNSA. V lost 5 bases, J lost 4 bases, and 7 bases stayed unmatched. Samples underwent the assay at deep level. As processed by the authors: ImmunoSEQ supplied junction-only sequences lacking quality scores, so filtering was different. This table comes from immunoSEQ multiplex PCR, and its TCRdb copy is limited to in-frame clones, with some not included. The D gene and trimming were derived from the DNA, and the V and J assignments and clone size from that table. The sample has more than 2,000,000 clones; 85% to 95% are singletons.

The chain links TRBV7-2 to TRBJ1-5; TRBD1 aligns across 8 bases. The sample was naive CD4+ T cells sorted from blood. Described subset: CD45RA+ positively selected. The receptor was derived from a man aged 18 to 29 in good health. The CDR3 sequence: CASSAGTGKNQPQHF. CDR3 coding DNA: TGTGCCAGCAGCGCCGGGACAGGAAAAAATCAGCCCCAGCATTTT.